The next 18 T cell receptor beta chains were all read from a single sample in a study of T cell repertoires in aging, cancer and after chemotherapy. TRB rearrangements spanning V, D and J were amplified using mixed TRB-A/B primers. TCRdb reprocessed the multiplex PCR reads via MiXCR and lists one record per CDR3 protein. The sample contains thousands of distinct CDR3 sequences, over 45% of which appear only once. TCR beta rearrangements were amplified from peripheral blood genomic DNA. The sample consisted of blood. The receptors were gathered from a human donor with a blood cancer.

The V call is TRBV12-3 or TRBV12-4, the J call TRBJ1-1, with D perhaps matching TRBD1 (5 bases). This CDR3 is 13 amino acids long. V dropped 6 bases and J dropped 5 bases, with 13 bases sitting between them. The CDR3 coding sequence is TGTGCCAGCAGGGACACCCCAAGTACTGAAGCTTTCTTT. Translation gives CASRDTPSTEAFF.

CDR3 in amino acids: CASSIQGQYRTNQPQHF. CDR3 bases: TGTGCCAGTAGTATACAGGGTCAGTACAGGACTAATCAGCCCCAGCATTTT. The V call is TRBV19, the J call TRBJ1-5, with a possible D match to TRBD1 (5 bases). V was trimmed by 2 bases and J by 4 bases, leaving 18 bases between them. The CDR3 covers 17 residues. CDR1 is LNHDA, CDR2 SQIVND, per germline (reference sequence).

V is TRBV12-3 or TRBV12-4 and J is TRBJ1-3; D not certain. V was trimmed by 7 bases and J by 0 bases, leaving 16 bases between them. The CDR3 contains 16 residues. The CDR3 loop reads CASTITGRSSGNTIYF. The CDR3 coding sequence is TGTGCCAGCACCATTACTGGCAGGTCCTCTGGAAACACCATATATTTT.

This clonotype occurred a few times. This chain joins TRBV6-2 or TRBV6-3 and TRBJ2-3; 8 bases are a match to TRBD1. The length of the CDR3 is 15 residues. CDR1 MNHEY and CDR2 SVGEGT come from the germline V gene. The V segment lost 6 bases and the J segment 4 bases; nucleotides outside the gene matches: 9. CDR3 residues: CASSPQGVGSDTQYF. CDR3 sequence (DNA): TGTGCCAGCAGCCCACAGGGGGTAGGGTCAGATACGCAGTATTTT.

This clonotype was seen more than once but under ten times. This chain links TRBV6-1 with TRBJ1-2; D is uncertain. This CDR3 contains 12 residues. Germline assignment: CDR1 MNHNS and CDR2 SASEGT. V was pared by 3 bases and J by 6 bases, with 8 bases between. This CDR3 is CASSDSTHGYTF. The CDR3, as DNA: TGTGCCAGCAGTGACTCGACACATGGCTACACCTTC.

The genes are TRBV30 and TRBJ2-1, with D possibly being TRBD2 (6 bases). CDR3 length: 15 residues. Deletions cut 3 bases from V and 0 bases from J, with 12 bases between. Germline V gives CDR1 GTSNPN, CDR2 SVGIG (reference sequence). The chain's CDR3 is CAWSSGLISYNEQFF. In DNA form, the CDR3 reads TGTGCCTGGAGCTCGGGACTGATCTCCTACAATGAGCAGTTCTTC. The full variable domain, in which reference TRBV30 and TRBJ2-1 provide the parts outside the CDR3, is SQTIHQWPATLVQPVGSPLSLECTVEGTSNPNLYWYRQAAGRGLQLLFYSVGIGQISSEVPQNLSASRPQDRQFILSSKKLLLSDSGFYLCAWSSGLISYNEQFFGPGTRLTVL.

The V gene is TRBV27, the J gene TRBJ2-5; 9 bases match TRBD1. There are 17 residues in the CDR3. Unmatched junction bases numbered 13, after V lost 5 bases and J lost 3 bases. Germline V gene data show CDR1 as MNHEY and CDR2 as SMNVEV (reference sequence). In DNA form, the CDR3 reads TGTGCCAGCAGTGGTTGGGAGGCGACAGGGGGGGAAGAGACCCAGTACTTC. This sequence encodes CASSGWEATGGEETQYF.

The gene calls are TRBV27 and TRBJ2-1; D ambiguous. Gene TRBJ2-7 matches the end of the DNA better, so the J call may be wrong. The CDR3 length is 12 residues. Germline V gives CDR1 MNHEY, CDR2 SMNVEV (reference sequence). The CDR3 DNA reads as TGTGCCAGCAGTTTTTCCGTGGGGGAGCAGTACTTC. It codes for CASSFSVGEQYF.

This chain uses TRBV7-9 with TRBJ2-5; unclear D gene. This CDR3 contains 14 residues. V shed 4 bases and J shed 4 bases, with 13 bases lying between them. Germline-derived CDR1 and CDR2 are SEHNR and FQNEAQ (reference sequence). Here the CDR3 DNA reads TGTGCCAGCAGCTCTTCGAATAGGCGAGAGACCCAGTACTTC. The encoded protein is CASSSSNRRETQYF.

This clonotype was detected only a few times. This chain uses TRBV7-2 with TRBJ2-3; D may be TRBD1 (6 bases). The CDR3 loop spans 14 amino acids. The ends were cut back, 4 bases at V and 3 bases at J, with 11 bases in the middle. Germline V lookup: CDR1 SGHTA, CDR2 FQGNSA. CDR3 in DNA: TGTGCCAGCAGCTCTCGAACAGGGACAGATACGCAGTATTTT. Amino acids: CASSSRTGTDTQYF.

Remarks on this clonotype: A read error may produce the germline difference seen at one junction end. The genes are TRBV6-5 and TRBJ2-7; maybe TRBD1 (6 bases). CDR3 length: 12 residues. Germline values: CDR1 MNHEY, CDR2 SVGAGI. CDR3 DNA sequence: TGTGCCATCAGTGACCAGGGGTTCGAGCAGTACTTC. Its translation: CAISDQGFEQYF.

The V call is TRBV6-5, the J call TRBJ1-3, with D hard to call. Germline V gene data show CDR1 as MNHEY and CDR2 as SVGAGI. The CDR3 contains 17 residues. The V gene lost 2 bases and the J gene lost 0 bases, with 14 bases spanning the gap. In DNA form, the CDR3 reads TGTGCCAGCAGTTACACGCGGGTACCACTCTCTGGAAACACCATATATTTT. It encodes CASSYTRVPLSGNTIYF.

The sample holds a few counts of this clonotype. The genes are TRBV6-6 and TRBJ1-5, with a possible D match to TRBD1 (6 bases). The germline gives CDR1 MNHNY, CDR2 SVGAGI (reference sequence). The V end was cut by 4 bases, the J end by 7 bases, with 11 bases between. This CDR3 is built from 13 residues. CDR3 residues: CASSWGAEQPQHF. DNA of the CDR3: TGTGCCAGCAGTTGGGGGGCAGAACAGCCCCAGCATTTT.

This clonotype came up a few times. The chain has TRBV5-6 and TRBJ2-7, with TRBD2 as a possible D gene (5 bases). V was pared by 1 base and J by 2 bases, with 13 bases between. CDR3 length equals 15 residues. Germline lookup yields CDR1 SGHDT and CDR2 YYEEEE. The CDR3 spells CASSLLLSATYEQYF. CDR3 bases: TGTGCCAGCAGCTTGCTTCTTAGCGCTACCTACGAGCAGTACTTC.

V is TRBV12-3 or TRBV12-4 and J is TRBJ1-2; TRBD1 might be the D (5 bases). Trimming cost V 5 bases and J 3 bases, with 13 bases left between them. The CDR3 covers 14 residues. The CDR3, as DNA: TGTGCCAGCAGTGGGGGAGGAGGCTACTATGGCTACACCTTC. Its translation is CASSGGGGYYGYTF.

The rearrangement links TRBV7-2 to TRBJ2-5; the D gene is possibly TRBD2 (6 bases). CDR3 length equals 14 residues. V was trimmed by 5 bases and J by 3 bases, leaving 13 bases between them. Germline assignment: CDR1 SGHTA and CDR2 FQGNSA. CDR3 DNA sequence: TGTGCCAGCAGCCGTGATAGGAGGGAAGAGACCCAGTACTTC. This sequence encodes CASSRDRREETQYF.

This clonotype was seen only a few times. V usage is TRBV19 and J usage is TRBJ2-1; the D is unclear. Looked up from germline, CDR1 is LNHDA and CDR2 is SQIVND (reference sequence). There are 12 residues in the CDR3. Trimming shortened V by 3 bases and J by 7 bases, and 7 bases separated the two germline ends. The CDR3 protein is CASSIPENEQFF. CDR3 sequence (DNA): TGTGCCAGTAGTATTCCGGAGAATGAGCAGTTCTTC.

The chain employs TRBV12-3 or TRBV12-4 and TRBJ2-7; D uncertain. V was clipped by 1 base and J by 6 bases, with 4 bases between them. The CDR3 extends over 11 amino acids. In nucleotides, the CDR3 is TGTGCCAGCAGTTTAGGAGCCGAGCAGTACTTC. It encodes CASSLGAEQYF.